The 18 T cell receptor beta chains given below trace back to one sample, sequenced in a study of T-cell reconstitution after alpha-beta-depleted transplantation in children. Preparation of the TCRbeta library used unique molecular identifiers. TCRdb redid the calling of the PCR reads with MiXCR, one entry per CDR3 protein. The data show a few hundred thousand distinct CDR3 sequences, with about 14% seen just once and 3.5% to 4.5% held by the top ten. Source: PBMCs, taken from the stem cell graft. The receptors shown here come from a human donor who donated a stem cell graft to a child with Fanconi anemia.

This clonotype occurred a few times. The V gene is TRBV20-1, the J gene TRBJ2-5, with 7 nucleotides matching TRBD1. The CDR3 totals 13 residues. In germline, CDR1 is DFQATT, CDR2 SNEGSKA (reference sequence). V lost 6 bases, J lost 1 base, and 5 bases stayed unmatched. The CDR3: CSALDRLQETQYF. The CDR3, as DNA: TGCAGTGCCCTGGACAGGCTCCAAGAGACCCAGTACTTC.

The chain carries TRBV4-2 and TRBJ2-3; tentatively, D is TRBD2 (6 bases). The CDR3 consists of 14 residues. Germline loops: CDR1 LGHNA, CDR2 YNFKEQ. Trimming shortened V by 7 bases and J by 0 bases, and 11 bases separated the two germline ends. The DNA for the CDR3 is TGTGCCAGCACCCGGGGGATCAGCACAGATACGCAGTATTTT. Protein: CASTRGISTDTQYF.

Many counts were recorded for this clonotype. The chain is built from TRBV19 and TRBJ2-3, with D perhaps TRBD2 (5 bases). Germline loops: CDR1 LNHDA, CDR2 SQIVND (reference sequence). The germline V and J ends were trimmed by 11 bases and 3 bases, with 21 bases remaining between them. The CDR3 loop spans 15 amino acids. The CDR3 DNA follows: TGTGCCGGTCCTGCGGGCTCGTTCCTAACAGATACGCAGTATTTT. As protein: CAGPAGSFLTDTQYF.

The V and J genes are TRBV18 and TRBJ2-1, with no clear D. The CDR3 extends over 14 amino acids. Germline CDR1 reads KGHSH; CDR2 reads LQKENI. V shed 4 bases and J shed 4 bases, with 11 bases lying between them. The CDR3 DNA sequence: TGTGCCAGCTCACTTCAAAGGAATTACAATGAGCAGTTCTTC. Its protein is CASSLQRNYNEQFF.

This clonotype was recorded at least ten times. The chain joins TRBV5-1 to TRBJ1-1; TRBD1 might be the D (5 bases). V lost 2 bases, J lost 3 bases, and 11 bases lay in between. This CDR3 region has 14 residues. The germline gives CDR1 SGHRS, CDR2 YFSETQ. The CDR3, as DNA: TGCGCCAGCAGCTTCTCAGGGTTCGACACTGAAGCTTTCTTT. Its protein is CASSFSGFDTEAFF.

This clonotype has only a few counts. The CDR3 loop is CASSSDRATSSGANVLTF. The CDR3 coding sequence is TGCGCCAGCAGCTCGGACAGGGCAACGAGCTCTGGGGCCAACGTCCTGACTTTC. The rearrangement uses TRBV5-1 and TRBJ2-6; 8 bases align to TRBD1. Germline loops: CDR1 SGHRS, CDR2 YFSETQ. There are 18 residues in the CDR3. Unmatched junction bases numbered 8, after V lost 3 bases and J lost 0 bases. Using reference TRBV5-1 and TRBJ2-6 for the parts outside the CDR3, the full variable domain is KAGVTQTPRYLIKTRGQQVTLSCSPISGHRSVSWYQQTPGQGLQFLFEYFSETQRNKGNFPGRFSGRQFSNSRSEMNVSTLELGDSALYLCASSSDRATSSGANVLTFGAGSRLTVL.

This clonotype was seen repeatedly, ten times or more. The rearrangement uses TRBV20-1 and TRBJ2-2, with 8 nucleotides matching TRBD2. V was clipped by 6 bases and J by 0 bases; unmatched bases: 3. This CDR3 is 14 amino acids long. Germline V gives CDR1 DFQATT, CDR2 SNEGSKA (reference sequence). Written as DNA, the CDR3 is TGCAGTGCAACCGGGGGGGCGAACACCGGGGAGCTGTTTTTT. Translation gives CSATGGANTGELFF.

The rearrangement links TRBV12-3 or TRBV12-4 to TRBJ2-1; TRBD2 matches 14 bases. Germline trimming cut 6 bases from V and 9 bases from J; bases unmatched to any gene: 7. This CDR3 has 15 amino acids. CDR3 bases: TGTGCCAGCAGCCGGACTAGCGGGGGGCCGGTTGAGCAGTTCTTC. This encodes CASSRTSGGPVEQFF.

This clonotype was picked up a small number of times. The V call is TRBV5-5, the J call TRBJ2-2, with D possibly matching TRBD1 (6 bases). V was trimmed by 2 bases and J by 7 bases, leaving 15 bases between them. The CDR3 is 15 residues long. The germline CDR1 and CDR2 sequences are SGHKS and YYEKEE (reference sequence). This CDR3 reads CASSFYGTLDGELFF. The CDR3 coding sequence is TGTGCCAGCAGCTTCTACGGGACACTTGACGGGGAGCTGTTTTTT.

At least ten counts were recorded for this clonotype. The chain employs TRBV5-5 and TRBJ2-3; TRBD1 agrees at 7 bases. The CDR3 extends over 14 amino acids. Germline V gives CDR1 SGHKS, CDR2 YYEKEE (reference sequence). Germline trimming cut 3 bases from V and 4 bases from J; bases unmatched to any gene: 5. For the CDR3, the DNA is TGTGCCAGCAGCTGGACCGGACAGGCAGATACGCAGTATTTT. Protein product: CASSWTGQADTQYF.

CDR3 bases: TGTGCCAGCAGCTCTACTTATGGCTCCTACAATGAGCAGTTCTTC. Protein: CASSSTYGSYNEQFF. The rearrangement joins TRBV11-2 to TRBJ2-1; D is uncertain. Trimming pared 4 bases from V and 0 bases from J, leaving 10 bases between. Germline lookup yields CDR1 SGHAT and CDR2 FQNNGV. The CDR3 covers 15 residues.

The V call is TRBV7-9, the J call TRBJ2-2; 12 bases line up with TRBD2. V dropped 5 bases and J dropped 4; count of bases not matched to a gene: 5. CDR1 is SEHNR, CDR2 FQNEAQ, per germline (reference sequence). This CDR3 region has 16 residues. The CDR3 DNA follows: TGTGCCAGCAGCCCCCGACTAGCGGGGGTCACCGGGGAGCTGTTTTTT. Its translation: CASSPRLAGVTGELFF.

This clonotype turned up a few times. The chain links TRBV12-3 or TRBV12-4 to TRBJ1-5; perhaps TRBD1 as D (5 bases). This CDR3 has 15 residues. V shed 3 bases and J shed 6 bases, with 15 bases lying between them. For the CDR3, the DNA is TGTGCCAGCAGTTTTGGGGGACTCTCGGGTCAGCCCCAGCATTTT. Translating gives CASSFGGLSGQPQHF.

The CDR3 loop is CASSLGGTGGIYGYTF. The CDR3 bases are TGTGCCAGCAGTTTAGGGGGAACAGGGGGCATCTATGGCTACACCTTC. The rearrangement uses TRBV12-3 or TRBV12-4 and TRBJ1-2, with 9 bases lining up with TRBD1. The V segment lost 1 base and the J segment 4 bases; nucleotides outside the gene matches: 7. CDR3 length: 16 amino acids.

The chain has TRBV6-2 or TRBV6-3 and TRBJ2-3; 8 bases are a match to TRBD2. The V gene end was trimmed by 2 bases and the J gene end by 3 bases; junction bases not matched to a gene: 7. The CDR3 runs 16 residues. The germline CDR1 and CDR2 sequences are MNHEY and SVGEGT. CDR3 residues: CASSYPDGGATDTQYF. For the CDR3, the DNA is TGTGCCAGCAGTTACCCGGACGGGGGGGCAACAGATACGCAGTATTTT.

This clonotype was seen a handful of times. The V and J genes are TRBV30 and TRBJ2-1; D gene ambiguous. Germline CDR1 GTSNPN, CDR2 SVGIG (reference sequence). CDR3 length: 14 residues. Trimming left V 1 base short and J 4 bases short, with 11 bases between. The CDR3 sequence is CAWSAIQTYNEQFF. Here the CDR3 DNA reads TGTGCCTGGAGTGCCATCCAGACATACAATGAGCAGTTCTTC.

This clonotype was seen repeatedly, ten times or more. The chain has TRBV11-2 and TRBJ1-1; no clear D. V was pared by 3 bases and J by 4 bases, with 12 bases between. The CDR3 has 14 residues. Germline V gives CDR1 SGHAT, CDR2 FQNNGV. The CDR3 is CASSFQPGGTEAFF. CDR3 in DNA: TGTGCCAGCAGCTTTCAGCCCGGTGGCACTGAAGCTTTCTTT.

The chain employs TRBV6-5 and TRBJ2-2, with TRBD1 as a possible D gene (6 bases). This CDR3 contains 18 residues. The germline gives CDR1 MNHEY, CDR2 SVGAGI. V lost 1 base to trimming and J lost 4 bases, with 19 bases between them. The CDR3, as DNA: TGTGCCAGCAGTTACTTTATACCGGGCCCCAGGGGCACCGGGGAGCTGTTTTTT. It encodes CASSYFIPGPRGTGELFF.